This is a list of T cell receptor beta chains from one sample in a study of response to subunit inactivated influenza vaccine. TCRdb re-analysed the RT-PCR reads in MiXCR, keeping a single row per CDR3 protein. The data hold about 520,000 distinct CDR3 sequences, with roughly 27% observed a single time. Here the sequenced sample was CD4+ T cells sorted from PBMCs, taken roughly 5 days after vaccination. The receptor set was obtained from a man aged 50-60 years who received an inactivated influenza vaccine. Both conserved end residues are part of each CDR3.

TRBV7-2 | CASRQTARDTQYF
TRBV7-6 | CASSLTGYVGETQYF
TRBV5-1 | CASRLFVGGTGELFF
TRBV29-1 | CSVEWPGRGEQYF
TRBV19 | CASSIRDTYEQYF
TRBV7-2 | CASSLGNINTEAFF
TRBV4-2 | CASSQSEGEDEQFF
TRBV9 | CASSVDGPSYEQYF
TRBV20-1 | CSATGTSGETQYF
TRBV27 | CASSLLSLRGGRNTDTQYF
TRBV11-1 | CASSFRDRGQGGKETQYF
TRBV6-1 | CASSGWGDGELFF
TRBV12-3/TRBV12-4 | CASSSDGPGETQYF
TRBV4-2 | CASSQGGGGPNEQFF
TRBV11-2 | CASSFSRTQYF
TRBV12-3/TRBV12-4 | CASRSRQGAMTGELFF
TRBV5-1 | CASSPDGIYSPLHF
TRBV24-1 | CATSDFDRVPDTQYF
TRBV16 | CASSLDRAGGNTEAFF
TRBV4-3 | CASSQVLAGPRGETQYF
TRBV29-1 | CSVQGRDGRLADTQYF
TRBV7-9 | CASSSLAGGGYNEQFF
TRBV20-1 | CSARQQMNTEAFF
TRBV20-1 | CSATTNLAGGFNEQFF
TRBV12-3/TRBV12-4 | CASSLGGYSNQPQHF
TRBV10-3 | CAIRKFTGLEVELFF
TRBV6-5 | CASSSSGKQYF
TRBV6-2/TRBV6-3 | CASSYPTIGDGYTF
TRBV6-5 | CASSYSEWGENTEAFF
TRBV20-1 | CSARLRWEYSNQPQHF
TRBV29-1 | CSVGGATSGGGNEQFF
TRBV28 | CASSLLRYSNQPQHF
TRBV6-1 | CASRVDYNTGELFF
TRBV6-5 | CASSSSGGKLFF
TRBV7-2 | CASSRDRPSTDTQYF
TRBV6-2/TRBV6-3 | CASATTLTYEQYF
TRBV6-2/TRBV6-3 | CASKKDAVNEQFF
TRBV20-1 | CSASKIQGAGEAFF
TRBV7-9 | CASSLLSWASYNEQFF
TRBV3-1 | CASSLLPGGNYEQYF
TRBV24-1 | CATSDQTGAGDTQYF